Below, one TCR beta chain is given with its context. Its antigen is currently unknown. This sample was taken from a study of shared clonotypes between healthy human individuals. The wider study: A few men and a couple of women, aged 18 to 49, were donors. Study-wide results and limits: Rarefaction analysis demonstrated incomplete sorted-subset sequencing notwithstanding large depth.

Germline V lookup: CDR1 MNHNS, CDR2 SASEGT. The length of the CDR3 is 15 residues. Trimming left V 3 bases short and J 1 base short, with 7 bases between. Some clones are missing from TCRdb's copy, which holds only in-frame ones; the method was immunoSEQ multiplex PCR. The repertoire holds fewer than 1.6 million clones, with approximately 98.5% as singletons. The source material was naive CD4+ T cells sorted from blood. The subset is: CD45RA+ positively selected. The TCR originated in a man in his thirties or forties in good health. This rearrangement joins TRBV6-1 to TRBJ2-6; D is unclear. This CDR3 reads CASSDPRSGANVLTF. The CDR3 DNA follows: TGTGCCAGCAGTGATCCGAGGTCTGGGGCCAACGTCCTGACTTTC.